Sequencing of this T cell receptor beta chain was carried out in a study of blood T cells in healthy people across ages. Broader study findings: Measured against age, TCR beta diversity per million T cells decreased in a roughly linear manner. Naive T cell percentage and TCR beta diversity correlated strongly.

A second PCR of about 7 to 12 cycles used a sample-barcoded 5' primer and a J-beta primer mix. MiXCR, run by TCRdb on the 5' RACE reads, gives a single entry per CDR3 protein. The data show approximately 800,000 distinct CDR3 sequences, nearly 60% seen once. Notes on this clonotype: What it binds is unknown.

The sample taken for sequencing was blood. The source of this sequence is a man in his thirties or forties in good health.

For the CDR3, the DNA is TGCGCCAGCAGCTTGGATTCGACCTTCTCCTACAATGAGCAGTTCTTC. Its protein is CASSLDSTFSYNEQFF. The rearrangement uses TRBV5-1 and TRBJ2-1; no clear D. This CDR3 is 16 amino acids long. The V end was cut by 0 bases, the J end by 0 bases, with 10 bases between. CDR1 SGHRS and CDR2 YFSETQ come from the germline V gene. Looking up the rest from reference TRBV5-1 and TRBJ2-1 gives the full variable domain: KAGVTQTPRYLIKTRGQQVTLSCSPISGHRSVSWYQQTPGQGLQFLFEYFSETQRNKGNFPGRFSGRQFSNSRSEMNVSTLELGDSALYLCASSLDSTFSYNEQFFGPGTRLTVL.